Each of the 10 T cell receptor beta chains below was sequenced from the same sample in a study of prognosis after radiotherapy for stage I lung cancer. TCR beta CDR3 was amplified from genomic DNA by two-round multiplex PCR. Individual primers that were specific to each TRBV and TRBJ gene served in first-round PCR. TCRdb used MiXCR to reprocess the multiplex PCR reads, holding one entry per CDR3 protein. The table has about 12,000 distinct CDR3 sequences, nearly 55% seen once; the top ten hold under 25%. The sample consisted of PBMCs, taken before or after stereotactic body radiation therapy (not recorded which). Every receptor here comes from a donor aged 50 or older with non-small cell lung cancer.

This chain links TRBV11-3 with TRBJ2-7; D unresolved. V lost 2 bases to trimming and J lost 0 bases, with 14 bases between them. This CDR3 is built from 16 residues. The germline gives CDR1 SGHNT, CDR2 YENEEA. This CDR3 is CASSLRAYPISYEQYF. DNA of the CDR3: TGTGCCAGCAGCTTAAGAGCTTACCCTATCTCCTACGAGCAGTACTTC.

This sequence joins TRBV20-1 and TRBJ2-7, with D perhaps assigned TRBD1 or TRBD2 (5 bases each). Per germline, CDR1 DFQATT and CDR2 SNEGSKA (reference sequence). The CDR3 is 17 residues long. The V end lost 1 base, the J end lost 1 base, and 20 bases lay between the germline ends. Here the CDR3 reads CSARAPGGGGPSYEQYF. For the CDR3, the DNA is TGCAGTGCTAGAGCCCCCGGAGGTGGGGGACCATCCTACGAGCAGTACTTC.

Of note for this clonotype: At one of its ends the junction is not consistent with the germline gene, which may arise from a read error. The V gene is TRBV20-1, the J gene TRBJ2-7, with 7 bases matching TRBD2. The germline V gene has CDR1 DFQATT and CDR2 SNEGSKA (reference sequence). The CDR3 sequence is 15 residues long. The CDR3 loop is CSATKTSVRAYEQYF. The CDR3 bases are TGCAGTGCTACGAAAACTAGCGTGAGAGCCTACGAGCAATACTTC.

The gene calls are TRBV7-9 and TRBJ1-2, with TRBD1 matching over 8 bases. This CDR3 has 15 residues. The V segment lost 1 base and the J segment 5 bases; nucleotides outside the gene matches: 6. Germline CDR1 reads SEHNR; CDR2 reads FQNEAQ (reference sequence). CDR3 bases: TGTGCCAGCAGCTTAGACCAGGGGGCGTTTTATGGCTACACCTTC. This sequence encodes CASSLDQGAFYGYTF. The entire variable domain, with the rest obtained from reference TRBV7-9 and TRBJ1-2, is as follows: DTGVSQNPRHKITKRGQNVTFRCDPISEHNRLYWYRQTLGQGPEFLTYFQNEAQLEKSRLLSDRFSAERPKGSFSTLEIQRTEQGDSAMYLCASSLDQGAFYGYTFGSGTRLTVV.

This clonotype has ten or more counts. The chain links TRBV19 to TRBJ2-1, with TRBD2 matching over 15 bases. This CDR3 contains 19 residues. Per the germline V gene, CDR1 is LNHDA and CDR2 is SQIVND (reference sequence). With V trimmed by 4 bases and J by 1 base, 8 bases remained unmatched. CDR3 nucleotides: TGTGCCAGTAGTAAATCCGGGACTAGCGGGAGGACATCCTACAATGAGCAGTTCTTC. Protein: CASSKSGTSGRTSYNEQFF.

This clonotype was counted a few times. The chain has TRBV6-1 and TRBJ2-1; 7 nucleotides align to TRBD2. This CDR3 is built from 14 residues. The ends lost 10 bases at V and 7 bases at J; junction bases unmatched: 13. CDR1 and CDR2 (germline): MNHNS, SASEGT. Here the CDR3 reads CATSRGGPGNEQFF. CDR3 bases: TGTGCCACGAGTAGGGGAGGGCCTGGGAATGAGCAGTTCTTC.

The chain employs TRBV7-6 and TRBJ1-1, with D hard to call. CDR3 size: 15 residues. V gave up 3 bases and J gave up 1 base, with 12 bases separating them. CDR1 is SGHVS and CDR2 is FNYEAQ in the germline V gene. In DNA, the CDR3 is TGTGCCAGCAGCTTGAGATCGGTCCAGAACACTGAAGCTTTCTTT. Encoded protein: CASSLRSVQNTEAFF.

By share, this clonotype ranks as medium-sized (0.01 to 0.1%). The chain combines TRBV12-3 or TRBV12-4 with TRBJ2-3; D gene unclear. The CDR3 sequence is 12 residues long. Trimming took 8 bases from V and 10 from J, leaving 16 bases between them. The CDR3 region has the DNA TGTGCCAGCCGCCTATCTGGGTTAGCGCAGTATTTT. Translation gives CASRLSGLAQYF.

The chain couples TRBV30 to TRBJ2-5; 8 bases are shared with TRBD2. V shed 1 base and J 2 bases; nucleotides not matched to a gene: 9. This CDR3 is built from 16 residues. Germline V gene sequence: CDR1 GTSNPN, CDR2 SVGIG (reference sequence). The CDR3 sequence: CAWSESSGFVQETQYF. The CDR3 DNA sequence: TGTGCCTGGAGTGAATCTAGCGGGTTTGTACAAGAGACCCAGTACTTC.

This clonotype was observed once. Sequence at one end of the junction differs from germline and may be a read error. The CDR3 DNA reads as TGCACTGCTAGGGCGAGAGTGGACACAGATACGCAGTATTTT. Translated, it gives CTARARVDTDTQYF. The chain uses TRBV20-1 and TRBJ2-3; D gene ambiguous. CDR3 size: 14 residues. From germline, CDR1 is DFQATT and CDR2 SNEGSKA (reference sequence).